Sequencing of this T cell receptor beta chain was carried out in a study of CD8+ T cells in alopecia areata. The study, taken as a whole, reports: With patients, TCR sharing proved less clear than in mice, a difference possibly related to HLA. For lesional scalp, especially alopecia totalis/universalis, clonality was higher than in normal scalp.

RNA extraction was followed by reverse transcription into cDNA, which acted as the sequencing template. Sequencing was performed with immunoSEQ multiplex PCR; in TCRdb, only in-frame clones are kept and a portion is missing. Of approximately 120,000 clones detected, approximately 47% appear once; the ten largest clones hold about 11%. As regards this clone: Its antigen is as yet unknown. Its ends do not fully match the called genes, so a read error is possible.

The germline V gene has CDR1 SNHLY and CDR2 FYNNEI. The length of the CDR3 is 16 residues. This clonotype was obtained from a human donor with alopecia areata. This chain joins TRBV2 and TRBJ2-5; TRBD1 aligns across 7 bases. The sample was NKG2D-low CD8+ T cells sorted from blood. The CDR3 DNA follows: TGTGCCAGCAGCGAAGTGGACGGGACAGCGAAAGAGACCCAGTACTTC. Amino acids: CASSEVDGTAKETQYF.